The 20 T cell receptor beta chains presented below share a single source sample, sequenced in a study of Ad26.COV2.S vaccination and SARS-CoV-2 variants. Treatment noted: approximately 18 received Ad26.COV2.S at low or high dose, single or two shots; a few received placebo; per-sample allocation not given. All samples were drawn on day 63, counting from the first vaccine or placebo injection. TCRdb's copy holds only in-frame clones and misses some; the assay was immunoSEQ multiplex PCR. Of a few hundred thousand clones listed, roughly 90% are singletons. This material consisted of peripheral blood, taken in a trial of Ad26.COV2.S vaccine versus placebo. These TCRs come from a person aged 18 to 65 who received the Ad26.COV2.S COVID-19 vaccine or a placebo.

This chain connects TRBV6-5 to TRBJ2-1; 11 bases are shared with TRBD2. The CDR3 is 13 residues long. V trimming: 5 bases; J trimming: 10 bases; junction bases outside the gene matches: 4. Germline CDR1 is MNHEY and CDR2 is SVGAGI. Here the CDR3 reads CASSTTSGSEQFF. CDR3 DNA sequence: TGTGCCAGCAGTACCACTAGCGGGAGCGAGCAGTTCTTC.

The genes are TRBV5-1 and TRBJ1-2; TRBD1 agrees at 7 bases. Germline CDR1 and CDR2: SGHRS and YFSETQ. V was clipped by 0 bases and J by 2 bases; unmatched bases: 4. This CDR3 has 15 amino acids. The CDR3 reads CASSLVEGGNYGYTF. The CDR3 region has the DNA TGCGCCAGCAGCTTGGTAGAAGGGGGCAACTATGGCTACACCTTC.

The rearrangement joins TRBV5-4 to TRBJ1-5, with D maybe TRBD1 (5 bases). Germline CDR1 and CDR2: SGHNT and YYREEE (reference sequence). The CDR3 length is 14 residues. Trimming removed 3 bases from V and 0 bases from J, with 7 bases in between. The CDR3 loop reads CASSWQGSNQPQHF. The CDR3 DNA sequence: TGTGCCAGCAGCTGGCAGGGTAGCAATCAGCCCCAGCATTTT.

The chain recombines TRBV5-8 with TRBJ2-3; the D gene is possibly TRBD2 (6 bases). Germline assignment: CDR1 SGHTS and CDR2 YDEGEE. The CDR3 covers 14 residues. V dropped 4 bases and J dropped 0 bases, with 9 bases sitting between them. The CDR3 DNA reads TGTGCCAGCAGCCAGGGACTGAGCACAGATACGCAGTATTTT. Its protein product is CASSQGLSTDTQYF. The full variable domain, rest sourced from reference TRBV5-8 and TRBJ2-3, is EAGVTQSPTHLIKTRGQQATLRCSPISGHTSVYWYQQALGLGLQFLLWYDEGEERNRGNFPPRFSGRQFPNYSSELNVNALELEDSALYLCASSQGLSTDTQYFGPGTRLTVL.

The chain carries TRBV29-1 and TRBJ1-5; D remains unclear. Germline CDR1 SQVTM, CDR2 ANQGSEA. With 1 base removed from V and 7 bases from J, the gap between germline ends came to 8 bases. This CDR3 is built from 12 residues. In nucleotides, the CDR3 is TGCAGCGTTGAAGGGGGATTCCAGCCCCAGCATTTT. Residues: CSVEGGFQPQHF. Filled out from reference TRBV29-1 and TRBJ1-5, the complete variable domain reads SAVISQKPSRDICQRGTSLTIQCQVDSQVTMMFWYRQQPGQSLTLIATANQGSEATYESGFVIDKFPISRPNLTFSTLTVSNMSPEDSSIYLCSVEGGFQPQHFGDGTRLSIL.

This clone was observed a few times. This chain connects TRBV27 to TRBJ2-7, with D tentatively TRBD1 (5 bases). With 6 bases removed from V and 0 bases from J, the gap between germline ends came to 21 bases. The CDR3 spans 17 residues. Germline lookup yields CDR1 MNHEY and CDR2 SMNVEV (reference sequence). This chain's CDR3 is CASRRARTPVSSYEQYF. CDR3 nucleotide sequence: TGTGCCAGCAGACGCGCGCGGACACCCGTCAGCTCCTACGAGCAGTACTTC.

This clone has just a few counts. The chain has TRBV5-6 and TRBJ2-1; possible D gene TRBD1, 6 bases. Trimming stripped 7 bases from V and 4 bases from J, with 18 bases between. The germline CDR1 and CDR2 sequences are SGHDT and YYEEEE. The CDR3 length is 15 residues. CDR3 DNA: TGTGCCAGCCGGAGGATTGACAGGAAGTACAATGAGCAGTTCTTC. This sequence encodes CASRRIDRKYNEQFF.

V usage is TRBV3-1 (or the pseudogene TRBV3-2) and J usage is TRBJ1-2, with TRBD1 as a possible D gene (6 bases). This CDR3 has 14 residues. From germline, CDR1 is LGHDT and CDR2 YNNKEL (reference sequence). Trimming took off 5 bases at V and 5 bases at J, with 15 bases between the two ends. CDR3 region: CASSWRGGAYGYTF. CDR3 DNA: TGTGCCAGCAGCTGGCGGGGGGGCGCTTATGGCTACACCTTC.

The rearrangement joins TRBV19 to TRBJ2-2, with D tentatively TRBD2 (5 bases). The V end lost 4 bases, the J end lost 7 bases, and 13 bases lay between the germline ends. The CDR3 has 14 amino acids. Germline CDR1 is LNHDA and CDR2 is SQIVND (reference sequence). CDR3 nucleotides: TGTGCCAGTAGTACCCTAGCTAGTGTCGGGGAGCTGTTTTTT. Translation: CASSTLASVGELFF.

Note on this clone: Other DNA sequences in this specimen translate into the identical CDR3. The gene calls are TRBV7-9 and TRBJ2-7; the D is unclear. Trimming shortened V by 5 bases and J by 2 bases, and 7 bases separated the two germline ends. The germline CDR1 and CDR2 sequences are SEHNR and FQNEAQ (reference sequence). This CDR3 has 12 amino acids. CDR3 nucleotides: TGTGCCAGCAGCCCCGGAGCCTACGAGCAGTACTTC. Translating it yields CASSPGAYEQYF.

J is TRBJ2-1 and V is TRBV5-6; 9 bases agree with TRBD2. The CDR3 is 13 residues long. The V and J ends lost 0 bases and 9 bases, in that order; junction bases with no gene match: 1. Germline loops: CDR1 SGHDT, CDR2 YYEEEE. The CDR3 coding sequence is TGTGCCAGCAGCTTGGTAGCGGGAGTTGAGCAGTTCTTC. Its protein is CASSLVAGVEQFF.

CDR3 residues: CASSFVEMNTEAFF. Written as DNA, the CDR3 is TGCGCCAGCAGCTTTGTGGAGATGAACACTGAAGCTTTCTTT. This sequence joins TRBV5-1 and TRBJ1-1; no clear D. Germline V gives CDR1 SGHRS, CDR2 YFSETQ. V gave up 2 bases and J gave up 0 bases, with 8 bases separating them. There are 14 residues in the CDR3.

The rearrangement joins TRBV30 to TRBJ1-6; D is perhaps TRBD1 (5 bases). Trimming pared 2 bases from V and 14 bases from J, leaving 16 bases between. This CDR3 comprises 13 residues. The germline CDR1 and CDR2 sequences are GTSNPN and SVGIG (reference sequence). Written as DNA, the CDR3 is TGTGCCTGGAGTCTTCAGGGACTTTCGACCCTCCACTTT. Translated: CAWSLQGLSTLHF. Based on the CDR3 plus reference TRBV30 and TRBJ1-6, the full variable domain is SQTIHQWPATLVQPVGSPLSLECTVEGTSNPNLYWYRQAAGRGLQLLFYSVGIGQISSEVPQNLSASRPQDRQFILSSKKLLLSDSGFYLCAWSLQGLSTLHFGNGTRLTVT.

The chain is built from TRBV7-9 and TRBJ1-4, with 9 nucleotides matching TRBD1. CDR1 SEHNR and CDR2 FQNEAQ come from the germline V gene (reference sequence). Germline trimming cut 4 bases from V and 7 bases from J; bases unmatched to any gene: 7. This CDR3 spans 15 amino acids. CDR3 DNA: TGTGCCAGCAGCTCACAGGGGGCATCGAGTGAAAAACTGTTTTTT. Its protein product is CASSSQGASSEKLFF.

The CDR3 loop reads CASSQEDSGYANTEAFF. Written as DNA, the CDR3 is TGCGCCAGCAGCCAAGAAGATTCAGGGTACGCGAACACTGAAGCTTTCTTT. This chain connects TRBV4-1 to TRBJ1-1, with D possibly being TRBD1 (5 bases). The CDR3 runs 17 residues. V lost 0 bases to trimming and J lost 1 base, with 15 bases between them. From germline, CDR1 is MGHRA and CDR2 YSYEKL.

V usage is TRBV19 and J usage is TRBJ2-1; 7 bases map to TRBD1. Germline CDR1 is LNHDA and CDR2 is SQIVND (reference sequence). Losses at the gene ends were 5 bases for V and 11 bases for J; bases not matched to a gene: 12. CDR3 length equals 14 residues. The CDR3 DNA reads as TGTGCCAGTAGTGTTGGGACAGTTGCAATGAAGCAGTTCTTC. Translating gives CASSVGTVAMKQFF.

This chain connects TRBV5-1 to TRBJ1-1; possible D gene TRBD1, 5 bases. The CDR3 consists of 15 residues. The germline V gene encodes CDR1 SGHRS and CDR2 YFSETQ. The V gene lost 2 bases and the J gene lost 5 bases, with 16 bases spanning the gap. The CDR3 coding sequence is TGCGCCAGCAGCTTTTCCGCGGGGACGCAGACTGAAGCTTTCTTT. It specifies CASSFSAGTQTEAFF. Filled out from reference TRBV5-1 and TRBJ1-1, the complete variable domain reads KAGVTQTPRYLIKTRGQQVTLSCSPISGHRSVSWYQQTPGQGLQFLFEYFSETQRNKGNFPGRFSGRQFSNSRSEMNVSTLELGDSALYLCASSFSAGTQTEAFFGQGTRLTVV.

This clone appeared a few times. The CDR3 reads CAYGQGLYGYTF. CDR3 sequence (DNA): TGTGCTTATGGCCAGGGGCTCTATGGCTACACCTTC. J is TRBJ1-2 and V is TRBV7-9; tentatively, D is TRBD1 (6 bases). CDR1 is SEHNR, CDR2 FQNEAQ, per germline (reference sequence). This CDR3 spans 12 amino acids.

The J gene is TRBJ2-7, the V gene TRBV7-2; D perhaps matches TRBD2 (5 bases). The CDR3 contains 13 residues. Germline values: CDR1 SGHTA, CDR2 FQGNSA. The V and J ends lost 3 bases and 3 bases respectively, with 9 bases between them. The CDR3 DNA reads as TGTGCCAGCAGCTTTAACGGGAACTACGAGCAGTACTTC. As protein: CASSFNGNYEQYF.

The chain has TRBV6-5 and TRBJ2-3; D ambiguous. The CDR3 covers 15 residues. Germline CDR1 reads MNHEY; CDR2 reads SVGAGI. V lost 5 bases and J 0 bases, leaving 12 bases between the germline ends. The CDR3 DNA is TGTGCCAGCAGTCGGATGGTAGGAAGCACAGATACGCAGTATTTT. Its translation is CASSRMVGSTDTQYF.